This entry features one T cell receptor (beta chain) sequence. The CDR3 contains 13 residues. Germline CDR1 MDHEN, CDR2 SYDVKM. V was pared by 5 bases and J by 8 bases, with 5 bases of the junction left unmatched. The data were taken from a study of PD-L1 blockade in urothelial cancer. Study-level background: Each participant's history included 0 to 3 prior chemotherapy regimens. Blood analysis was done at 3 weeks (second dose) and 6 weeks after treatment began.

TCRdb keeps only in-frame clones here, not all; method: immunoSEQ multiplex PCR. In the table there are about 36,000 clones, roughly 82% of which are singletons. As to time point: peripheral blood 6 weeks after treatment start. Individual patients had between 1 and 8 samples, taken pretreatment and on-treatment. The clonotype was recovered from a middle-aged man with urothelial cancer. The sequenced sample was PBMCs, obtained around atezolizumab (anti-PD-L1) treatment. This chain joins TRBV28 and TRBJ2-1; 8 nucleotides align to TRBD1. The CDR3 DNA sequence: TGTGCCAGCAGTGCCGGACAGGGTTATGAGCAGTTCTTC. Translated, it gives CASSAGQGYEQFF.